These 21 T cell receptor beta chains were all obtained from the same sample, sequenced in a study of cytomegalovirus exposure and HLA in healthy donors. PCR used 60 Vbeta primers and 13 Jbeta primers. The repertoire was sequenced with immunoSEQ multiplex PCR; TCRdb's copy has only in-frame clones and lacks some. The sample has under 300,000 clones, about 75% seen once; the top ten hold under 2.5%. Sequenced sample: PBMCs. The receptors were sampled from a female donor in good health and CMV-seronegative.

The chain recombines TRBV5-1 with TRBJ1-3, with no clear D. Germline V CDR1 and CDR2: SGHRS, YFSETQ. Trimming stripped 5 bases from V and 3 bases from J, with 6 bases between. The CDR3 runs to 12 residues. The CDR3 DNA sequence: TGCGCCAGCAGTCGGGATGGAAACACCATATATTTT. The encoded protein is CASSRDGNTIYF.

The chain has TRBV5-8 and TRBJ2-3; maybe TRBD2 (6 bases). The V gene lost 1 base and the J gene lost 8 bases, with 17 bases spanning the gap. There are 15 residues in the CDR3. Germline loops: CDR1 SGHTS, CDR2 YDEGEE. CDR3 loop: CASSLPTRAPITQYF. In nucleotides, the CDR3 is TGTGCCAGCAGCTTGCCGACTAGAGCGCCCATTACGCAGTATTTT.

The chain employs TRBV7-2 and TRBJ2-1, with a weak D call TRBD2 (6 bases). Trimming stripped 5 bases from V and 12 bases from J, with 17 bases between. This CDR3 spans 13 amino acids. Per the germline V gene, CDR1 is SGHTA and CDR2 is FQGNSA. The CDR3 bases are TGTGCCAGCAGCCAGCTGACGGGAGCAGCGCAGTTCTTC. It encodes CASSQLTGAAQFF.

The chain uses TRBV7-2 and TRBJ1-5; 12 nucleotides agree with TRBD1. V dropped 3 bases and J dropped 7; count of bases not matched to a gene: 1. Per germline, CDR1 SGHTA and CDR2 FQGNSA. The CDR3 length is 14 residues. CDR3 coding DNA: TGTGCCAGCAGCTTCGGGACAGGGGGCCAGCCCCAGCATTTT. Translating it yields CASSFGTGGQPQHF.

V gene TRBV13 combines with J gene TRBJ1-1; no reliable D call. Trimming pared 1 base from V and 2 bases from J, leaving 5 bases between. Germline-derived CDR1 and CDR2 are PRHDT and FYEKMQ (reference sequence). The length of the CDR3 is 13 residues. CDR3 DNA: TGTGCCAGCAGCTTAGTTCAAAACACTGAAGCTTTCTTT. Its translation: CASSLVQNTEAFF. The whole variable domain, remainder taken from reference TRBV13 and TRBJ1-1, is AAGVIQSPRHLIKEKRETATLKCYPIPRHDTVYWYQQGPGQDPQFLISFYEKMQSDKGSIPDRFSAQQFSDYHSELNMSSLELGDSALYFCASSLVQNTEAFFGQGTRLTVV.

The J gene is TRBJ2-7, the V gene TRBV28, with 13 nucleotides matching TRBD2. The V gene end was trimmed by 10 bases and the J gene end by 5 bases; junction bases not matched to a gene: 8. The CDR3 is 14 amino acids. In germline, CDR1 is MDHEN, CDR2 SYDVKM. As DNA, the CDR3 is TGTGCCATCAAACTAGCGGGAGGGCCCCACGAGCAGTACTTC. Translating gives CAIKLAGGPHEQYF.

V usage is TRBV10-2 and J usage is TRBJ1-1; the match to TRBD1 covers 8 bases. The V and J ends lost 5 bases and 1 base, in that order; junction bases with no gene match: 3. Germline V gene lookup returns CDR1 WSHSY and CDR2 SAAADI. The CDR3 extends over 14 amino acids. CDR3 in amino acids: CASSSGQGNTEAFF. The CDR3 nucleotides read TGCGCCAGCAGTTCCGGACAGGGGAACACTGAAGCTTTCTTT.

This chain links TRBV6-1 with TRBJ1-2, with TRBD1 matching over 9 bases. Germline-derived CDR1 and CDR2 are MNHNS and SASEGT. V gave up 6 bases and J gave up 4 bases; unmatched junction bases: 3. There are 13 residues in the CDR3. The CDR3 DNA is TGTGCCAGCAGGACAGGGGGTATCTATGGCTACACCTTC. It encodes CASRTGGIYGYTF.

This rearrangement joins TRBV6-5 to TRBJ2-7, with a weak D call TRBD1 (5 bases). The CDR3 is 14 residues long. The V gene lost 2 bases and the J gene lost 1 base, with 9 bases spanning the gap. From germline, CDR1 is MNHEY and CDR2 SVGAGI. The CDR3 DNA reads TGTGCCAGCAGTTACGCCCAGGGTTCCTACGAGCAGTACTTC. Protein sequence: CASSYAQGSYEQYF.

The chain links TRBV5-1 to TRBJ1-1; 10 bases are shared with TRBD1. The CDR3 is 17 residues long. Germline V lookup: CDR1 SGHRS, CDR2 YFSETQ. Unmatched junction bases numbered 7, after V lost 0 bases and J lost 2 bases. Here the CDR3 DNA reads TGCGCCAGCAGCTTGGCCTTGGGGGACAGGGGAAACACTGAAGCTTTCTTT. This codes for CASSLALGDRGNTEAFF.

The rearrangement joins TRBV11-2 to TRBJ2-1; 8 bases align to TRBD1. This CDR3 region has 14 residues. Germline V lookup: CDR1 SGHAT, CDR2 FQNNGV. The junction had 7 bases not matched to a gene; V was cut back by 4 bases and J by 8 bases. The CDR3 DNA reads as TGTGCCAGCAGCTCAAGGACAGGGTTGGATGAGCAGTTCTTC. Protein sequence: CASSSRTGLDEQFF.

This clone has a single count. Sequence at one end of the junction differs from germline and may be a read error. V usage is TRBV25-1 and J usage is TRBJ1-2, with 11 bases identical to TRBD1. Germline V gives CDR1 MGHDK, CDR2 SYGVNS. The CDR3 runs 17 residues. The chain's CDR3 is CVSIGWDRGIENYGYTF. The CDR3 region has the DNA TGTGTCAGCATTGGGTGGGACAGGGGGATTGAGAACTATGGCTACACCTTC.

The rearrangement uses TRBV29-1 and TRBJ2-7, with 8 bases identical to TRBD2. CDR1 and CDR2 from the germline V gene are SQVTM and ANQGSEA. V was pared by 7 bases and J by 0 bases, with 8 bases of the junction left unmatched. This CDR3 is built from 14 residues. CDR3 coding DNA: TGCAGCGCCTCGGGGGGGCCCAACTCCTACGAGCAGTACTTC. Amino acid sequence: CSASGGPNSYEQYF.

The V call is TRBV5-5, the J call TRBJ2-7; no clear D. The germline V gene encodes CDR1 SGHKS and CDR2 YYEKEE (reference sequence). Trimming stripped 3 bases from V and 1 base from J, with 8 bases between. This CDR3 contains 13 residues. CDR3 DNA sequence: TGTGCCAGCAGCTGGTCCGGGTCCTACGAGCAGTACTTC. It specifies CASSWSGSYEQYF.

V usage is TRBV7-4 and J usage is TRBJ1-4; 10 positions agree with TRBD1. This CDR3 spans 14 amino acids. Germline lookup yields CDR1 SGHVT and CDR2 SQSDAQ. V dropped 5 bases and J dropped 11; count of bases not matched to a gene: 8. This CDR3 is CASSGTGAREKLFF. CDR3 in DNA: TGTGCCAGCAGCGGGACAGGGGCTCGGGAGAAACTGTTTTTT.

This clone occurred a few times. The chain combines TRBV6-6 with TRBJ2-1; D is uncertain. The V gene lost 5 bases and the J gene lost 7 bases, with 9 bases spanning the gap. This CDR3 contains 12 residues. Germline lookup yields CDR1 MNHNY and CDR2 SVGAGI (reference sequence). CDR3 amino acids: CASSHKSNEQFF. DNA of the CDR3: TGTGCCAGCAGTCACAAGTCGAATGAGCAGTTCTTC.

V and J are TRBV4-1 and TRBJ2-1; TRBD2 agrees at 13 bases. The CDR3 runs to 17 residues. Germline CDR1 MGHRA, CDR2 YSYEKL. Germline trimming cut 4 bases from V and 6 bases from J; bases unmatched to any gene: 9. In DNA, the CDR3 is TGCGCCAGCAGCCGCGGAACCGGGACTAGCGGGATCAATGAGCAGTTCTTC. This codes for CASSRGTGTSGINEQFF.

V gene TRBV12-5 combines with J gene TRBJ2-3; 12 bases are shared with TRBD2. Germline V gene data show CDR1 as LGHNT and CDR2 as FRNRAP. The junction had 4 bases not matched to a gene; V was cut back by 6 bases and J by 3 bases. The CDR3 length is 15 residues. CDR3 sequence (DNA): TGTGCTAGTGGCCCTAGCGGGAGGGATACAGATACGCAGTATTTT. Amino acid sequence: CASGPSGRDTDTQYF. The whole variable domain, filled in from reference TRBV12-5 and TRBJ2-3, reads DARVTQTPRHKVTEMGQEVTMRCQPILGHNTVFWYRQTMMQGLELLAYFRNRAPLDDSGMPKDRFSAEMPDATLATLKIQPSEPRDSAVYFCASGPSGRDTDTQYFGPGTRLTVL.

The J gene is TRBJ2-7, the V gene TRBV7-8; perhaps TRBD1 as D (5 bases). CDR3 length: 13 amino acids. Germline CDR1 reads SGHVS; CDR2 reads FQNEAQ. Deletions cut 1 base from V and 4 bases from J, with 8 bases between. CDR3 sequence reads: CASSLGGKYEQYF. The CDR3 DNA sequence: TGTGCCAGCAGCTTAGGGGGCAAATACGAGCAGTACTTC.

V usage is TRBV7-2 and J usage is TRBJ2-2, with D possibly being TRBD1 (6 bases). The CDR3 loop spans 14 amino acids. V lost 5 bases to trimming and J lost 6 bases, with 13 bases between them. CDR1 is SGHTA, CDR2 FQGNSA, per germline. The DNA of the CDR3 is TGTGCCAGCAGCACCACAGGGCTGTCCGGGGAGCTGTTTTTT. This translates into CASSTTGLSGELFF.

This clone was recorded a few times. The chain joins TRBV7-6 to TRBJ2-7, with a possible D match to TRBD1 (7 bases). This CDR3 has 17 amino acids. V lost 4 bases to trimming and J lost 0 bases, with 19 bases between them. Germline V gives CDR1 SGHVS, CDR2 FNYEAQ. The CDR3 DNA follows: TGTGCCAGCAGCTCCCACAGGAGGGGACAGAGCTCCTACGAGCAGTACTTC. It translates to CASSSHRRGQSSYEQYF.